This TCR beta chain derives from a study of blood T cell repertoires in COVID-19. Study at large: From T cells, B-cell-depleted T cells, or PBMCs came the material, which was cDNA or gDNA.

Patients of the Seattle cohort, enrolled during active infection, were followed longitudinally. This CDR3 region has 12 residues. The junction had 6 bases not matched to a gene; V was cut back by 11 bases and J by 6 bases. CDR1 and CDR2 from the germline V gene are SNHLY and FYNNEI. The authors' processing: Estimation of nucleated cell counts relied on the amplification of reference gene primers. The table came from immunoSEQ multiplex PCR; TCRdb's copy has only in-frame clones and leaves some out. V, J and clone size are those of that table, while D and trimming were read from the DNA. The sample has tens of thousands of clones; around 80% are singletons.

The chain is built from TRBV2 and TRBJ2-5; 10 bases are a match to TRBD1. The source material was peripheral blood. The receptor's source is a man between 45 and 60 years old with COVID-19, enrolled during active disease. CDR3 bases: TGTGCCGCCCGGACAGGGGGGAAGACCCAGTACTTC. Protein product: CAARTGGKTQYF.